These 14 T cell receptor beta chains came from one sample sequenced in a study of CD8+CD57+ T cells in acquired aplastic anemia. Flow cytometry had shown expanded CD8+CD57+ cells in the patients chosen for sequencing. Genomic DNA, serving as template, underwent TCR beta VDJ and CDR3 profiling. TCRdb reprocessed the reads via MiXCR and lists one record per CDR3 protein. Among around 200,000 distinct CDR3 sequences, 65% were seen once, and the ten largest hold under 60%. Sequenced: sorted CD4+, CD8+, or CD8+CD57+ T cells (not recorded which) from PBMCs. These receptors all stem from a human donor with aplastic anemia.

This clonotype has more than one count but fewer than ten. The rearrangement uses TRBV7-3 and TRBJ2-7; 9 nucleotides align to TRBD1. The CDR3 consists of 14 residues. V was clipped by 4 bases and J by 5 bases; unmatched bases: 6. CDR1 and CDR2 (germline): SGHTA, FQGTGA. CDR3 nucleotides: TGTGCCAGCAGCTCCCGGACAGGGGCGGACGAGCAGTACTTC. Translation: CASSSRTGADEQYF.

V and J are TRBV20-1 and TRBJ2-1; 13 bases are shared with TRBD2. The junction had 6 bases not matched to a gene; V was cut back by 6 bases and J by 4 bases. The CDR3 is made up of 15 amino acids. CDR1 is DFQATT and CDR2 is SNEGSKA in the germline V gene (reference sequence). The CDR3 DNA follows: TGCAGTGCCCGCAGGACTAGCGGGGGATACAATGAGCAGTTCTTC. Amino acid sequence: CSARRTSGGYNEQFF.

The CDR3 DNA follows: TGTGCCAGCAGTGACTCTGCTAGCGGGAGTTACAATGAGCAGTTCTTC. It codes for CASSDSASGSYNEQFF. The chain recombines TRBV6-4 with TRBJ2-1; 10 nucleotides match TRBD2. The CDR3 contains 16 residues. Losses at the gene ends were 0 bases for V and 4 bases for J; bases not matched to a gene: 3. Germline-derived CDR1 and CDR2 are MRHNA and SNTAGT.

The chain employs TRBV29-1 and TRBJ2-5; D ambiguous. Germline-derived CDR1 and CDR2 are SQVTM and ANQGSEA. The CDR3 covers 12 residues. V was clipped by 3 bases and J by 1 base, with 6 bases between them. The CDR3 coding sequence is TGCAGCGTTGAGTCAGTCCAAGAGACCCAGTACTTC. It codes for CSVESVQETQYF.

In this sample, this clonotype turned up a few times. The chain links TRBV20-1 to TRBJ2-1; D remains unclear. This CDR3 region has 10 residues. CDR1 and CDR2 (germline): DFQATT, SNEGSKA (reference sequence). The CDR3 DNA sequence: TGCAGCGTTGACATCGATGAGCAGTTCTTC. As protein: CSVDIDEQFF.

The V and J genes are TRBV12-3 or TRBV12-4 and TRBJ2-7; D possibly corresponds to TRBD2 (5 bases). The CDR3 is 14 residues long. The V end was cut by 6 bases, the J end by 3 bases, with 15 bases between. CDR3 region: CASSSSTEGYEQYF. The CDR3 bases are TGTGCCAGCAGCTCCTCTACCGAGGGCTACGAGCAGTACTTC.

This chain links TRBV7-2 with TRBJ2-7; D perhaps matches TRBD2 (5 bases). Germline values: CDR1 SGHTA, CDR2 FQGNSA. V lost 1 base, J lost 1 base, and 11 bases lay in between. CDR3 length: 15 residues. The CDR3 DNA reads as TGTGCCAGCAGCTTAGATCCCGGCGGGTCCTACGAGCAGTACTTC. It encodes CASSLDPGGSYEQYF.

The chain carries TRBV7-2 and TRBJ2-7; 9 nucleotides agree with TRBD1. V dropped 8 bases and J dropped 4; count of bases not matched to a gene: 12. Germline V gene lookup returns CDR1 SGHTA and CDR2 FQGNSA. The CDR3 totals 15 residues. The CDR3: CASGRDRVSGYEQYF. Written as DNA, the CDR3 is TGTGCCAGCGGCCGGGACAGGGTTTCGGGGTACGAGCAGTACTTC.

This clonotype came up a few times. This chain connects TRBV15 to TRBJ1-5; the D gene is possibly TRBD1 (5 bases). Between the trimmed V and J ends, which lost 5 bases and 6 bases, there was a span of 23 bases. CDR3 length: 17 amino acids. In germline, CDR1 is LNHNV, CDR2 YYDKDF (reference sequence). The CDR3 DNA sequence: TGTGCCACCAGCTCGGGGTGGGGGGGTGGACGAAGTCAGCCCCAGCATTTT. It codes for CATSSGWGGGRSQPQHF.

The V call is TRBV11-2, the J call TRBJ2-3, with D possibly TRBD1 on 6 matching bases. V was cut by 0 bases and J by 2 bases, with 9 bases left in between. From germline, CDR1 is SGHAT and CDR2 FQNNGV. The CDR3 consists of 15 residues. The CDR3 sequence: CASSLDRQDTDTQYF. The DNA of the CDR3 is TGTGCCAGCAGCTTAGATCGACAGGACACAGATACGCAGTATTTT.

This clonotype was seen only once. The chain carries TRBV2 and TRBJ1-5; weak D call: TRBD1 (5 bases). The length of the CDR3 is 13 residues. CDR1 is SNHLY, CDR2 FYNNEI, per germline. Trimming took 6 bases from V and 6 from J, leaving 12 bases between them. As DNA, the CDR3 is TGTGCCAGCAGGGGGGAAGGCGGTCAGCCCCAGCATTTT. Translating it yields CASRGEGGQPQHF.

The DNA for the CDR3 is TGCAGCGTTGAGGAGGGGGGCACAGATACGCAGTATTTT. Translation gives CSVEEGGTDTQYF. The gene calls are TRBV29-1 and TRBJ2-3, with D perhaps assigned TRBD1 or TRBD2 (6 bases each). The CDR3 has 13 residues. Trimming removed 3 bases at V and 1 base at J, with 8 bases between. CDR1 is SQVTM, CDR2 ANQGSEA, per germline.

This sequence joins TRBV4-1 and TRBJ2-7, with D possibly being TRBD2 (6 bases). Between the trimmed V and J ends, which lost 2 bases and 0 bases, there was a span of 11 bases. Germline loops: CDR1 MGHRA, CDR2 YSYEKL. The CDR3 contains 15 residues. The CDR3, as DNA: TGCGCCAGCAGCCAACTGGTCGGGAGCTCCTACGAGCAGTACTTC. It encodes CASSQLVGSSYEQYF.

This clonotype was observed a single time. The chain has TRBV2 and TRBJ2-7; the D gene is possibly TRBD1 (6 bases). Germline assignment: CDR1 SNHLY and CDR2 FYNNEI. The CDR3 consists of 12 residues. The V gene lost 6 bases and the J gene lost 6 bases, with 12 bases spanning the gap. This CDR3 reads CASRWTVGEQYF. The CDR3 DNA sequence: TGTGCCAGCAGGTGGACAGTGGGCGAGCAGTACTTC.